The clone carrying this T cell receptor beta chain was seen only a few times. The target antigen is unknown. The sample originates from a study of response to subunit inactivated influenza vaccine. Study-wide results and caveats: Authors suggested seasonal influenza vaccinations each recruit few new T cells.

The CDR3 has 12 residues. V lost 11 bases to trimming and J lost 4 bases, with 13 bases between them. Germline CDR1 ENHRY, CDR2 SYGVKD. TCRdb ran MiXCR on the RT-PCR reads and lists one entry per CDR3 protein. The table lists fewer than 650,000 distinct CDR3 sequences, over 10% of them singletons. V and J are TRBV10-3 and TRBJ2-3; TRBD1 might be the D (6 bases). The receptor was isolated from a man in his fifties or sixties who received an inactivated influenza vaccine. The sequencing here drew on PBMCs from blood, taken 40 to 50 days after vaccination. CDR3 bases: TGTGCCGCCGCAGGGGATTCAGATACGCAGTATTTT. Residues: CAAAGDSDTQYF.